This TCR beta chain appears in the sequencing data of a study of cytomegalovirus exposure and HLA in healthy donors. Primers: 60 Vbeta forward and 13 Jbeta reverse. Using immunoSEQ multiplex PCR, the repertoire was profiled, and TCRdb retains in-frame clones only, with some absent. This table holds over 150,000 clones, 80% found once. In its sample, this clone was seen once. Per germline, CDR1 MDHEN and CDR2 SYDVKM. The CDR3 length is 12 residues. V gene TRBV28 combines with J gene TRBJ2-7; 7 bases line up with TRBD1. The source is a man aged 25 to 40 in good health and CMV-seropositive. The sample comprised PBMCs. This CDR3 is CASSSTGLRYSV. In DNA, the CDR3 is TGTGCCAGCAGTTCGACAGGGCTCCGCTACTCGGTC.